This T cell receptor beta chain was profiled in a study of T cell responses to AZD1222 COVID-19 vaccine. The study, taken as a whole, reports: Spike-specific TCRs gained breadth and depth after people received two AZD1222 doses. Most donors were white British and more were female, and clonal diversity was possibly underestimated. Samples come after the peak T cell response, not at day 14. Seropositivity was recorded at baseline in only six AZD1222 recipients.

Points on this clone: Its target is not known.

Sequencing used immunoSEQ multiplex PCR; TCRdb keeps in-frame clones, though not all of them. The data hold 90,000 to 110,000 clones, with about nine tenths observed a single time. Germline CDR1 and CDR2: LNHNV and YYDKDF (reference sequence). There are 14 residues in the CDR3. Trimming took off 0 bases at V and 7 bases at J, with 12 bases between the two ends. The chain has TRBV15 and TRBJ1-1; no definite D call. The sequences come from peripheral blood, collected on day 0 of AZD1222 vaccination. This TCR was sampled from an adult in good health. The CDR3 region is CATSRDAGAGEAFF. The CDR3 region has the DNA TGTGCCACCAGCAGAGATGCGGGAGCAGGTGAAGCTTTCTTT. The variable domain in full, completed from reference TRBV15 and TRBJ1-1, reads DAMVIQNPRYQVTQFGKPVTLSCSQTLNHNVMYWYQQKSSQAPKLLFHYYDKDFNNEADTPDNFQSRRPNTSFCFLDIRSPGLGDTAMYLCATSRDAGAGEAFFGQGTRLTVV.